Listed below are T cell receptor beta chains from one sample, sequenced in a study of T cells in Graves' hyperthyroidism and ophthalmopathy. MiXCR, run by TCRdb on the multiplex PCR reads, gives a single entry per CDR3 protein. Of around 340,000 distinct CDR3 sequences listed, 20% to 25% are singletons. Sequenced sample: blood. These receptors were obtained from a woman aged 50 to 65 with Graves' hyperthyroidism. Each CDR3 is given with its conserved first and last residue. A D gene is named only where the DNA matches it firmly. Rows may omit the clone size; those that give it use once, few, many or a size class.

d_call	clone_size	v_call	j_call	cdr3_length	cdr3_aa	cdr3_nt
NA	many	TRBV6-1	TRBJ1-4	13	CASRSPGNEKLFF	TGTGCCAGCAGAAGTCCTGGTAATGAAAAACTGTTTTTT
NA	many	TRBV12-3/TRBV12-4	TRBJ1-3	14	CASRDTFSGNTIYF	TGTGCCAGCAGGGACACCTTCTCTGGAAACACCATATATTTT
TRBD1	NA	TRBV9	TRBJ1-1	15	CASSAEGQGNTEAFF	TGTGCCAGCAGCGCCGAGGGACAGGGGAACACTGAAGCTTTCTTT
NA	many	TRBV11-2	TRBJ2-5	11	CASSPHATQYF	TGTGCCAGCAGCCCCCATGCGACCCAGTACTTC
NA	NA	TRBV7-2	TRBJ1-2	13	CASSFDYRRGYTF	TGTGCCAGCAGCTTCGATTACCGCCGAGGCTACACCTTC
TRBD1	NA	TRBV2	TRBJ2-3	17	CASRGGFGTGGADTQYF	TGTGCCAGCAGAGGGGGATTCGGGACAGGGGGGGCAGATACGCAGTATTTT
TRBD1	once	TRBV29-1	TRBJ1-2	16	CSVEDPWTGHDYGYTF	TGCAGCGTTGAAGATCCCTGGACAGGGCACGACTATGGCTACACCTTC
NA	many	TRBV12-3/TRBV12-4	TRBJ1-1	16	CASSQSVRVGNTEAFF	TGTGCCAGCAGTCAGAGCGTCAGGGTAGGGAACACTGAAGCTTTCTTT
NA	many	TRBV28	TRBJ1-5	12	CASTWYNQPQHF	TGTGCCAGCACTTGGTACAATCAGCCCCAGCATTTT
NA	many	TRBV7-2	TRBJ2-1	14	CAWKPWLASNEQFF	TGTGCCTGGAAACCCTGGCTAGCGAGTAATGAGCAGTTCTTC
TRBD1	many	TRBV11-3	TRBJ2-5	15	CASSLALGQRETQYF	TGTGCCAGCAGCTTAGCGCTGGGACAGCGCGAGACCCAGTACTTC
NA	many	TRBV30	TRBJ2-1	12	CAWSLSRNEQFF	TGTGCCTGGAGTCTTAGCCGGAATGAGCAGTTCTTC
NA	many	TRBV11-2	TRBJ1-2	14	CASSSRGVGYGYTF	TGTGCCAGCAGCTCACGCGGGGTAGGCTATGGCTACACCTTC
TRBD1	many	TRBV7-3	TRBJ2-1	16	CASSPSTGSSYNEQFF	TGTGCCAGCAGCCCCTCGACAGGGAGCTCCTACAATGAGCAGTTCTTC
TRBD1	many	TRBV29-1	TRBJ1-1	12	CSVSTGVTEAFF	TGCAGCGTATCGACAGGGGTCACTGAAGCTTTCTTT
NA	many	TRBV5-1	TRBJ2-2	13	CASSPKFTGELFF	TGCGCCAGCAGCCCTAAATTCACCGGGGAGCTGTTTTTT
TRBD1	few	TRBV2	TRBJ1-1	14	CASSRTGASTEAFF	TGTGCCAGCAGTCGGACAGGAGCGAGCACTGAAGCTTTCTTT
NA	many	TRBV15	TRBJ2-7	14	CATSRNRATYEQYF	TGTGCCACCAGCAGAAACAGGGCTACCTACGAGCAGTACTTC
TRBD1	NA	TRBV3-1	TRBJ1-2	16	CASSQVRTRSGGSYTF	TGTGCCAGCAGCCAAGTCAGGACTAGATCAGGGGGCAGCTACACCTTC
TRBD2	many	TRBV5-1	TRBJ2-3	15	CASSYSLGGTDTQYF	TGCGCCAGCAGCTATTCCCTGGGGGGGACAGATACGCAGTATTTT
TRBD1	many	TRBV30	TRBJ1-1	15	CAWSVNRGPNTEAFF	TGTGCCTGGAGTGTAAACAGGGGGCCGAACACTGAAGCTTTCTTT
NA	many	TRBV10-2	TRBJ2-7	13	CASRLGTLYEQYF	TGCGCCAGCAGGTTGGGGACCCTCTACGAGCAGTACTTC
TRBD1	many	TRBV28	TRBJ2-7	12	CASGTGLYEQYF	TGTGCATCCGGGACAGGGCTTTACGAGCAGTACTTC
TRBD1	NA	TRBV30	TRBJ1-6	14	CAWSTDRANSPLHF	TGTGCCTGGAGTACTGACAGGGCTAATTCACCCCTCCACTTT
NA	NA	TRBV7-9	TRBJ1-2	18	CASSPEERSGRGNYGYTF	TGTGCCAGCAGCCCCGAAGAGAGATCGGGACGGGGAAACTATGGCTACACCTTC
TRBD2	many	TRBV6-1	TRBJ2-3	15	CASSVVAGGSDTQYF	TGTGCCAGCAGTGTGGTAGCGGGGGGATCAGATACGCAGTATTTT
TRBD1	few	TRBV19	TRBJ2-1	16	CASSLRWDRLTDEQFF	TGTGCCAGTAGTCTGAGGTGGGACAGGCTTACCGATGAGCAGTTCTTC
NA	many	TRBV2	TRBJ2-1	14	CASSRLGFDNEQFF	TGTGCCAGCAGTAGACTAGGTTTCGACAATGAGCAGTTCTTC
TRBD2	many	TRBV20-1	TRBJ2-7	14	CSAATSRRSYEQYF	TGCAGTGCCGCGACTAGCAGGCGGTCCTACGAGCAGTACTTC
TRBD2	many	TRBV19	TRBJ2-3	15	CASSIREAQANTQYF	TGTGCCAGTAGTATACGGGAGGCCCAAGCGAATACGCAGTATTTT
TRBD2	many	TRBV5-5	TRBJ2-1	15	CASSFSGSFGNEQFF	TGTGCCAGCAGCTTTAGCGGGAGTTTTGGCAATGAGCAGTTCTTC
TRBD1	many	TRBV30	TRBJ1-5	13	CAWTGGDNQPQHF	TGTGCCTGGACAGGGGGCGACAATCAGCCCCAGCATTTT
TRBD1	many	TRBV7-6	TRBJ2-3	15	CASRPRQGGTDTQYF	TGTGCCAGCAGGCCAAGACAGGGGGGCACAGATACGCAGTATTTT
TRBD1	NA	TRBV28	TRBJ1-2	18	CASTPGGSVSSMNYGYTF	TGTGCCAGCACCCCAGGGGGCTCGGTCTCCTCAATGAACTATGGCTACACCTTC
TRBD2	NA	TRBV29-1	TRBJ2-3	15	CSATLPSGSPDTQYF	TGCAGCGCCACCCTCCCTAGCGGGAGCCCAGATACGCAGTATTTT
NA	NA	TRBV11-2	TRBJ2-3	13	CASRLTLTDTQYF	TGTGCCAGCCGCCTCACACTAACAGATACGCAGTATTTT
NA	many	TRBV7-6	TRBJ2-1	13	CASSFTASNEQFF	TGTGCCAGCAGCTTCACCGCCAGCAATGAGCAGTTCTTC
NA	many	TRBV2	TRBJ2-1	11	CAGSPHNEQFF	TGTGCCGGATCACCCCACAATGAGCAGTTCTTC
TRBD1	NA	TRBV12-3/TRBV12-4	TRBJ1-2	13	CASSLQGARDYTF	TGTGCCAGCAGCCTACAGGGGGCGCGTGACTACACCTTC
NA	NA	TRBV20-1	TRBJ2-2	15	CSARDGGLDTGELFF	TGCAGTGCTAGAGATGGGGGGCTGGACACCGGGGAGCTGTTTTTT
NA	few	TRBV19	TRBJ1-5	16	CASSIRRDRNNQPQHF	TGTGCCAGTAGTATTCGCCGGGACCGCAACAATCAGCCCCAGCATTTT
NA	many	TRBV29-1	TRBJ1-2	14	CSVSHGGANYGYTF	TGCAGCGTTTCGCATGGGGGAGCTAACTATGGCTACACCTTC
NA	many	TRBV28	TRBJ2-7	14	CASSLRGSNDEQYF	TGTGCCAGCAGTTTACGTGGGAGTAACGACGAGCAGTACTTC
TRBD2	NA	TRBV7-3	TRBJ2-1	16	CASSLSVGGGYNEQFF	TGTGCCAGCAGCTTATCGGTAGGCGGGGGTTACAATGAGCAGTTCTTC
NA	many	TRBV27	TRBJ2-4	14	CASSQVGGKNIQYF	TGTGCCAGCAGTCAAGTTGGGGGCAAAAACATTCAGTACTTC
NA	many	TRBV29-1	TRBJ2-1	14	CSVGRAGIYNEQFF	TGCAGCGTTGGCAGGGCGGGTATTTACAATGAGCAGTTCTTC
TRBD1	NA	TRBV20-1	TRBJ1-2	14	CSAGPGQGAGGYTF	TGCAGTGCTGGACCGGGACAGGGGGCGGGTGGCTACACCTTC